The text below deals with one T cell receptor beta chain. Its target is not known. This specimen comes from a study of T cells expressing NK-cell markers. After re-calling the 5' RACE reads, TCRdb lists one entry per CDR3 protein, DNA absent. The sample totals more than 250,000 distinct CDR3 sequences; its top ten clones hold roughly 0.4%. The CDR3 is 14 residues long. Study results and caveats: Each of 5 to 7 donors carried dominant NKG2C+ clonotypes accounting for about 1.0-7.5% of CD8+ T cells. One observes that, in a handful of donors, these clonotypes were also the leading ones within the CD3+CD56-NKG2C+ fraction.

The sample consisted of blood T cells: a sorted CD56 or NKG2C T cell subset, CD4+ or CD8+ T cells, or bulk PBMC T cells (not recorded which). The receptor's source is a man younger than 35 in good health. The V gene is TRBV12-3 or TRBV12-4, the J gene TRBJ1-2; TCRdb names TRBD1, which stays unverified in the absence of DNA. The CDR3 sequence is CASSLGAELGGYTF.